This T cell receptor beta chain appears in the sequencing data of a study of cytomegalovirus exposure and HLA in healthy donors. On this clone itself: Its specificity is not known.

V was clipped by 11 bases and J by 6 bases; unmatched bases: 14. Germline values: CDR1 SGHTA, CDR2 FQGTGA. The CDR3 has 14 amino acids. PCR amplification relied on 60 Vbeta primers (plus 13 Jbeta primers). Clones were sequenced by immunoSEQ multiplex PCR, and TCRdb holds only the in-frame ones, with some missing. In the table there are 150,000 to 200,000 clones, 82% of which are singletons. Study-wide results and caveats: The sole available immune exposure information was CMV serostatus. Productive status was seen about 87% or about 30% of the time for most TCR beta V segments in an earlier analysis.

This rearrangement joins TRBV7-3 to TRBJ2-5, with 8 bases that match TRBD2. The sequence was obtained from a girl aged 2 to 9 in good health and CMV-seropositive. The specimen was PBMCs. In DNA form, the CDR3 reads TGTGCCCGCTCTGTTTGGCGGGAGGTAAAGACCCAGTACTTC. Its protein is CARSVWREVKTQYF.